This TCR beta chain is from a study of PD-L1 blockade in urothelial cancer. This clone was counted once. Noted time point: pretreatment peripheral blood. Here immunoSEQ multiplex PCR was the method, and the copy in TCRdb shows in-frame clones only, minus some. The sample holds more than 90,000 clones, about nine tenths seen once. This TCR came from a man aged 55-75 years with urothelial cancer. The source was PBMCs, collected around atezolizumab (anti-PD-L1) treatment.

In DNA form, the CDR3 reads TGTGCCAGCAGTTCGCCCGCAGGGGAAGGTTACAATGAGCAGTTCTTC. Residues: CASSSPAGEGYNEQFF. The V gene is TRBV28, the J gene TRBJ2-1, with D maybe TRBD1 (6 bases). The CDR3 loop spans 16 amino acids. CDR1 MDHEN and CDR2 SYDVKM come from the germline V gene. V was pared by 4 bases and J by 4 bases, with 17 bases between.